This T cell receptor beta chain was sequenced for a study of blood T cell repertoires in COVID-19. Each participant's cohort was designated according to participant-reported clinical history. The CDR3 runs 14 residues. The germline gives CDR1 SGHRS, CDR2 YFSETQ. Trimming took 8 bases from V and 5 from J; bases not matched to a gene: 8. This clone was seen more than once but under ten times. The data were produced by immunoSEQ multiplex PCR, yet TCRdb's version contains in-frame clones alone and is incomplete. This sample yields roughly 180,000 clones, of which approximately 80% are seen a single time; over 10% belongs to the top ten.

Sequences were obtained from PBMCs or T cells enriched from blood (not recorded which). The V call is TRBV5-1, the J call TRBJ2-3, with TRBD1 matching over 10 bases. The TCR comes from a woman aged 60-70 years who had recovered from COVID-19. The CDR3 sequence is CASQPTGGEDTQYF. DNA of the CDR3: TGCGCCAGTCAGCCGACAGGGGGCGAAGATACGCAGTATTTT.